This T cell receptor (beta chain) was identified during a study of T-cell reconstitution after alpha-beta-depleted transplantation in children. TCRbeta library construction was performed incorporating unique molecular identifiers. One entry per CDR3 protein, called by TCRdb with MiXCR from the PCR reads. This sample has hundreds of thousands of distinct CDR3 sequences, with approximately 13% found just once. V lost 4 bases to trimming and J lost 3 bases; unmatched junction nucleotides: 7. CDR3 length equals 15 residues. Germline V gene sequence: CDR1 KGHDR, CDR2 SFDVKD. V usage is TRBV24-1 and J usage is TRBJ2-5; 7 nucleotides match TRBD1. This clonotype originated in a human donor who donated a stem cell graft to a child with combined immunodeficiency. The specimen comprised PBMCs from the stem cell graft donor, sampled from the stem cell graft. The CDR3 spells CATSEHRQGEETQYF. DNA of the CDR3: TGTGCCACCAGTGAGCACCGACAGGGAGAAGAGACCCAGTACTTC.